A single sample gave rise to the 27 T cell receptor beta chains below, sequenced in a study of beta chain features in type 1 diabetes. The sequenced template was cDNA made from the entire isolated RNA. The data were produced by immunoSEQ multiplex PCR, yet TCRdb's version contains in-frame clones alone and is incomplete. Of hundreds of thousands of clones in the sample, roughly 12% were seen once. Sequenced input: naive CD4+ T cells from blood. The source of these receptors is a young man in good health.

The chain is built from TRBV9 and TRBJ2-1; unclear D gene. Looked up from germline, CDR1 is SGDLS and CDR2 is YYNGEE. The CDR3 spans 15 residues. V was pared by 3 bases and J by 1 base, with 11 bases between. CDR3 sequence: CASSALVLSYNEQFF. The CDR3 DNA is TGTGCCAGCAGCGCCCTAGTTCTGTCCTACAATGAGCAGTTCTTC.

The chain employs TRBV5-1 and TRBJ2-7, with D tentatively TRBD1 (6 bases). Germline V CDR1 and CDR2: SGHRS, YFSETQ. The CDR3 extends over 14 amino acids. Trimming stripped 4 bases from V and 1 base from J, with 12 bases between. CDR3 in amino acids: CASSPARGSYEQYF. CDR3 nucleotide sequence: TGCGCCAGCAGCCCGGCCAGGGGTTCCTACGAGCAGTACTTC.

The chain links TRBV28 to TRBJ1-5; TRBD1 aligns across 12 bases. CDR3 length equals 19 residues. V lost 3 bases and J lost 3; bases outside the gene matches: 12. Germline V lookup: CDR1 MDHEN, CDR2 SYDVKM. The CDR3 protein is CASSFPGQGARGPNQPQHF. DNA of the CDR3: TGTGCCAGCAGTTTCCCGGGACAGGGGGCGAGGGGGCCCAATCAGCCCCAGCATTTT.

This chain connects TRBV6-5 to TRBJ1-1; D possibly corresponds to TRBD1 (6 bases). The CDR3 length is 15 residues. The germline V gene has CDR1 MNHEY and CDR2 SVGAGI. V lost 7 bases and J 1 base, leaving 16 bases between the germline ends. The CDR3 region has the DNA TGTGCCAGCATTCCTAACAGGGATAGGAACACTGAAGCTTTCTTT. Translating gives CASIPNRDRNTEAFF.

This clone was detected a few times. The chain employs TRBV4-1 and TRBJ1-5; TRBD1 might be the D (6 bases). The CDR3 loop spans 16 amino acids. Trimming removed 0 bases at V and 7 bases at J, with 16 bases between. Germline V gives CDR1 MGHRA, CDR2 YSYEKL. CDR3 region: CASSQDPDRRYQPQHF. The CDR3 nucleotides are TGCGCCAGCAGCCAAGATCCCGACAGGAGGTACCAGCCCCAGCATTTT.

The chain links TRBV4-3 to TRBJ2-1; the match to TRBD2 covers 13 bases. This CDR3 is 16 amino acids long. Germline V gene data show CDR1 as LGHNA and CDR2 as YSLEER. The J segment lost 10 bases and the V segment lost 0 bases, leaving 6 bases of the junction unmatched. In nucleotides, the CDR3 is TGCGCCAGCAGCCAAGAGGGACTAGCGGGAACGAGGGAGCAGTTCTTC. It codes for CASSQEGLAGTREQFF.

This clone has just a few counts. The genes are TRBV28 and TRBJ2-7, with 7 positions matching TRBD1. CDR1 and CDR2 (germline): MDHEN, SYDVKM. Trimming cost V 5 bases and J 2 bases; bases outside gene matches: 9. The CDR3 is 15 amino acids. CDR3 bases: TGTGCCAGCAGTCTTTCCGGGACAGCAACCTACGAGCAGTACTTC. Translating gives CASSLSGTATYEQYF.

The CDR3 protein is CASSLDSTREQFF. Here the CDR3 DNA reads TGTGCCAGCAGCTTAGACTCTACCCGAGAGCAGTTCTTC. The chain couples TRBV7-9 to TRBJ2-1; the D is unclear. Germline V gene sequence: CDR1 SEHNR, CDR2 FQNEAQ (reference sequence). Trimming took 1 base from V and 10 from J, leaving 11 bases between them. This CDR3 has 13 residues.

The chain uses TRBV5-6 and TRBJ2-3, with D tentatively TRBD2 (5 bases). V lost 0 bases to trimming and J lost 3 bases, with 14 bases between them. In germline, CDR1 is SGHDT, CDR2 YYEEEE. The CDR3 is made up of 16 amino acids. As DNA, the CDR3 is TGTGCCAGCAGCTTGGATCGGGGTGAAGGGACAGATACGCAGTATTTT. Translating it yields CASSLDRGEGTDTQYF.

This clone has a handful of counts. The CDR3 loop is CASSLTVTNYGYTF. CDR3 DNA sequence: TGTGCCAGCAGCTTAACAGTAACTAACTATGGCTACACCTTC. The rearrangement uses TRBV7-9 and TRBJ1-2; D not resolved. The CDR3 has 14 residues. Trimming left V 2 bases short and J 0 bases short, with 7 bases between. Per the germline V gene, CDR1 is SEHNR and CDR2 is FQNEAQ (reference sequence). Together with reference TRBV7-9 and TRBJ1-2, the CDR3 gives the full variable domain: DTGVSQNPRHKITKRGQNVTFRCDPISEHNRLYWYRQTLGQGPEFLTYFQNEAQLEKSRLLSDRFSAERPKGSFSTLEIQRTEQGDSAMYLCASSLTVTNYGYTFGSGTRLTVV.

This sequence joins TRBV7-2 and TRBJ1-1, with D hard to call. The CDR3 is made up of 14 amino acids. Germline V CDR1 and CDR2: SGHTA, FQGNSA. V was clipped by 4 bases and J by 1 base, with 10 bases between them. The CDR3 is CASSSLGGNTEAFF. CDR3 sequence (DNA): TGTGCCAGCAGCTCCCTAGGCGGGAACACTGAAGCTTTCTTT.

This clone was seen more than once but under ten times. The chain couples TRBV7-2 to TRBJ2-7; the match to TRBD2 covers 10 bases. J was trimmed by 9 bases and V by 3 bases; bases with no gene match: 14. The germline CDR1 and CDR2 sequences are SGHTA and FQGNSA. There are 16 residues in the CDR3. The CDR3 loop is CASSFRGVAGGNVQYF. Here the CDR3 DNA reads TGTGCCAGCAGCTTCAGAGGGGTAGCGGGAGGAAATGTGCAGTACTTC.

This clone was seen a few times. The rearrangement joins TRBV5-1 to TRBJ2-5, with D possibly matching TRBD1 (6 bases). Germline values: CDR1 SGHRS, CDR2 YFSETQ. V lost 4 bases, J lost 4 bases, and 20 bases lay in between. The CDR3 sequence is 16 residues long. As DNA, the CDR3 is TGCGCCAGCAGCAAAAACCCACTAGGACAGAGAGAGACCCAGTACTTC. Amino acid sequence: CASSKNPLGQRETQYF. Based on the CDR3 plus reference TRBV5-1 and TRBJ2-5, the full variable domain is KAGVTQTPRYLIKTRGQQVTLSCSPISGHRSVSWYQQTPGQGLQFLFEYFSETQRNKGNFPGRFSGRQFSNSRSEMNVSTLELGDSALYLCASSKNPLGQRETQYFGPGTRLLVL.

V usage is TRBV29-1 and J usage is TRBJ2-3; D not resolved. Between the trimmed V and J ends, which lost 7 bases and 0 bases, there was a span of 23 bases. The CDR3 sequence is 17 residues long. CDR1 is SQVTM, CDR2 ANQGSEA, per germline. The CDR3 sequence: CSAGAPLLRSSTDTQYF. DNA of the CDR3: TGCAGCGCCGGTGCCCCCCTACTCCGGTCTAGCACAGATACGCAGTATTTT.

J is TRBJ1-1 and V is TRBV4-1; 8 bases fit TRBD1. CDR1 and CDR2 from the germline V gene are MGHRA and YSYEKL. The CDR3 sequence is 17 residues long. The trim removed 3 bases at V and 4 bases at J, leaving 13 bases unmatched. CDR3 amino acids: CASSQGRQGPKATEAFF. In nucleotides, the CDR3 is TGCGCCAGCAGCCAGGGCCGACAGGGGCCTAAGGCCACTGAAGCTTTCTTT.

The V and J genes are TRBV9 and TRBJ2-1; 9 nucleotides line up with TRBD2. The V and J ends lost 3 bases and 9 bases, in that order; junction bases with no gene match: 10. Germline V lookup: CDR1 SGDLS, CDR2 YYNGEE. The CDR3 is 15 amino acids. The CDR3 spells CASSETGTSSTEQFF. CDR3 coding DNA: TGTGCCAGCAGCGAAACCGGGACTAGCAGCACTGAGCAGTTCTTC.

This clone came up a few times. The rearrangement joins TRBV25-1 to TRBJ1-4; 9 nucleotides agree with TRBD1. The CDR3 totals 14 residues. V shed 1 base, J shed 6 bases, and the junction held 0 bases outside the gene matches. Germline V gives CDR1 MGHDK, CDR2 SYGVNS. CDR3 sequence: CASSEWTGDEKLFF. The CDR3, as DNA: TGTGCCAGCAGTGAATGGACAGGGGATGAAAAACTGTTTTTT.

The chain uses TRBV2 and TRBJ1-2; the D gene is possibly TRBD1 (5 bases). The CDR3 contains 14 residues. CDR1 and CDR2 from the germline V gene are SNHLY and FYNNEI. V lost 6 bases and J lost 2, with 13 bases in between. CDR3 residues: CASSGTGANYGYTF. In DNA form, the CDR3 reads TGTGCCAGCAGCGGCACAGGAGCAAACTATGGCTACACCTTC.

V gene TRBV7-9 combines with J gene TRBJ1-2; D perhaps matches TRBD1 (5 bases). CDR3 length: 15 residues. The germline gives CDR1 SEHNR, CDR2 FQNEAQ (reference sequence). The germline V and J ends were trimmed by 5 bases and 8 bases, with 21 bases remaining between them. Here the CDR3 reads CASSLTGWGSEGYTF. The CDR3 region has the DNA TGTGCCAGCAGCCTAACCGGGTGGGGCTCTGAAGGCTACACCTTC.

CDR3 nucleotides: TGTGCCTGGAGTCGGCGGACGAGGGATCAGCCCCAGCATTTT. Its protein product is CAWSRRTRDQPQHF. This rearrangement joins TRBV30 to TRBJ1-5; unclear D gene. Germline V lookup: CDR1 GTSNPN, CDR2 SVGIG (reference sequence). This CDR3 is 14 amino acids long. Trimming took off 2 bases at V and 5 bases at J, with 13 bases between the two ends.

The CDR3 here is CATSRGGSSYEQYF. CDR3 DNA sequence: TGTGCCACCAGCAGAGGCGGCAGCTCCTACGAGCAGTACTTC. The V gene is TRBV15, the J gene TRBJ2-7, with D unresolved. Trimming took 1 base from V and 0 from J, leaving 7 bases between them. Germline values: CDR1 LNHNV, CDR2 YYDKDF (reference sequence). This CDR3 comprises 14 residues.

The CDR3: CASSPTGAQAGNTIYF. The CDR3 nucleotides are TGTGCCAGCTCACCCACTGGGGCCCAAGCTGGAAACACCATATATTTT. The V gene is TRBV18, the J gene TRBJ1-3, with TRBD1 as a possible D gene (5 bases). The CDR3 runs to 16 residues. Germline assignment: CDR1 KGHSH and CDR2 LQKENI. V was trimmed by 3 bases and J by 2 bases, leaving 14 bases between them.

This chain links TRBV4-1 with TRBJ2-4; 7 bases are shared with TRBD1. Trimming removed 1 base from V and 0 bases from J; junction bases left unmatched: 6. The CDR3 totals 17 residues. Germline V gene data show CDR1 as MGHRA and CDR2 as YSYEKL. CDR3 sequence: CASSQGQGTLAKNIQYF. The CDR3 DNA sequence: TGCGCCAGCAGCCAAGGACAGGGCACTTTAGCCAAAAACATTCAGTACTTC.

This chain links TRBV18 with TRBJ2-5; D might be TRBD1 (5 bases). Trimming cost V 3 bases and J 7 bases, with 6 bases left between them. Germline V gene data show CDR1 as KGHSH and CDR2 as LQKENI. CDR3 length: 11 amino acids. The DNA for the CDR3 is TGTGCCAGCTCACCCGACAGGACCCAGTACTTC. Protein product: CASSPDRTQYF.

The chain employs TRBV19 and TRBJ1-1; weak D call: TRBD1 (5 bases). CDR3 size: 13 residues. The germline gives CDR1 LNHDA, CDR2 SQIVND (reference sequence). V lost 7 bases and J lost 7, with 16 bases in between. The CDR3 loop reads CASTLREGNEAFF. The CDR3 DNA reads as TGTGCCAGTACCCTACGGGAGGGGAATGAAGCTTTCTTT.

There are a few counts of this clone. The chain links TRBV5-4 to TRBJ2-5; D may be TRBD2 (7 bases). The CDR3 sequence is 15 residues long. CDR1 SGHNT and CDR2 YYREEE come from the germline V gene (reference sequence). The V end lost 0 bases, the J end lost 4 bases, and 13 bases lay between the germline ends. This CDR3 reads CASSLEVRGAETQYF. The DNA of the CDR3 is TGTGCCAGCAGCTTGGAGGTTCGGGGGGCAGAGACCCAGTACTTC.

This clone came up a few times. J is TRBJ1-1 and V is TRBV30; the D gene is possibly TRBD1 (6 bases). CDR1 and CDR2 from the germline V gene are GTSNPN and SVGIG (reference sequence). Trimming stripped 0 bases from V and 4 bases from J, with 12 bases between. The CDR3 totals 14 residues. The CDR3: CAWSVVQGITEAFF. The CDR3 region has the DNA TGTGCCTGGAGTGTCGTTCAGGGGATCACTGAAGCTTTCTTT.